This T cell receptor beta chain stems from a study of PD-1 blockade in classical Hodgkin lymphoma. Time point: cycle 4 day 1 (C4D1), after 5 to 7 weeks of nivolumab. All trial patients relapsed after autologous stem cell transplantation. CDR3 size: 13 residues. The V and J ends lost 5 bases and 8 bases respectively, with 15 bases between them. The germline CDR1 and CDR2 sequences are MDHEN and SYDVKM. The study's findings and limits: Lower baseline TCR diversity marked trial partial responders and progressors. Newly diagnosed patients were reported to exhibit reduced baseline TCR diversity relative to healthy donors.

A word on this clone: Its antigen is unknown.

Profiled with immunoSEQ multiplex PCR; TCRdb holds only in-frame clones, not every one. The sample includes approximately 65,000 clones, about 90% of them seen just once. This chain uses TRBV28 with TRBJ1-2; D possibly corresponds to TRBD1 (6 bases). This specimen was peripheral blood mononuclear cells (PBMCs), taken before the fourth cycle of nivolumab. The clonotype was recovered from a human donor with classical Hodgkin lymphoma. CDR3 in amino acids: CASSTQGVGGYTF. The CDR3, as DNA: TGTGCCAGCAGTACACAGGGTGTAGGGGGCTACACCTTC.